This TCR beta chain is from a study of blood T cell repertoires in COVID-19. Measured with immunoSEQ multiplex PCR; TCRdb has only the in-frame clones, and not every one. The data show some 87,000 clones, about 90% seen once. The TCR comes from a human donor in a cohort sampled during active COVID-19. Sequencing was done on a sample of peripheral blood.

CDR3 DNA: TGTGCCAGCAGCCCCTCCGGGACACCCCACGAGCAGTACTTC. Translated, it gives CASSPSGTPHEQYF. V is TRBV3-1 (or the pseudogene TRBV3-2) and J is TRBJ2-7; D perhaps matches TRBD1 (6 bases). The germline CDR1 and CDR2 sequences are LGHDT and YNNKEL (reference sequence). V was clipped by 4 bases and J by 5 bases, with 15 bases between them. The CDR3 runs to 14 residues.